The following is a T cell receptor beta chain sequence with its context. What it binds is not known. The data were taken from a study of cytomegalovirus exposure and HLA in healthy donors. The overall study: The use of the same platform for the 120 or so validation repertoires and the 600 to 700 first-cohort repertoires was reported by a later analysis.

The trim removed 3 bases at V and 5 bases at J, leaving 6 bases unmatched. This CDR3 region has 14 residues. Germline V gives CDR1 SGHNT, CDR2 YYREEE (reference sequence). Generated by immunoSEQ multiplex PCR, the TCRdb table keeps only in-frame clones and is missing some. The data contain under 200,000 clones, 80% to 90% of them singletons. Findings and caveats of the study: Reports showed the classifier diagnosing cytomegalovirus status with high specificity and sensitivity. Associated with cytomegalovirus, according to the listing, were 150 to 200 TCR beta chains. Through in vitro validation, a few CMV-associated chains were shown to be specific for CMV antigens.

This receptor was obtained from a woman in her thirties in good health and CMV-seronegative. Sample: PBMCs. The rearrangement joins TRBV5-4 to TRBJ1-2; 8 bases match TRBD1. The CDR3 coding sequence is TGTGCCAGCAGCTCCAGGGGGCTTGGGTATGGCTACACCTTC. It is translated as CASSSRGLGYGYTF.